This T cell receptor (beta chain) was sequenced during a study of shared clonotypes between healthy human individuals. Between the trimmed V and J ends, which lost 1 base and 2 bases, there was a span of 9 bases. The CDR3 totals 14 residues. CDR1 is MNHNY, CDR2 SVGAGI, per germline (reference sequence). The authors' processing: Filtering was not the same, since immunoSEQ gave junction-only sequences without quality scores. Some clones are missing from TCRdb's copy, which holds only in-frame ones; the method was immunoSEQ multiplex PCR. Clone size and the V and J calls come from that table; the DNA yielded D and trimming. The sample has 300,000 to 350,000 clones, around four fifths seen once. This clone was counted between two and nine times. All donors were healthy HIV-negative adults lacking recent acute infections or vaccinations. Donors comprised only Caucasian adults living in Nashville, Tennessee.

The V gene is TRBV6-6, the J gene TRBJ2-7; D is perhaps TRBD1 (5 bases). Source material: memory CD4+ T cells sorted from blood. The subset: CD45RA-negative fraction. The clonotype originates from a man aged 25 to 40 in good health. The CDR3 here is CASSYLTATYEQYF. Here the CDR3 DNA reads TGTGCCAGCAGTTACTTGACAGCTACCTACGAGCAGTACTTC.